The table lists the clone carrying this T cell receptor (beta chain) with many counts. Its antigen is as yet unknown. CDR3 length: 13 residues. V dropped 6 bases and J dropped 4 bases, with 13 bases sitting between them. Germline CDR1 and CDR2: SGHNT and YYREEE (reference sequence). These data come from a study of T cells in Graves' hyperthyroidism and ophthalmopathy. Turning to the study itself: Peripheral blood was taken when the disease was first diagnosed, before any treatment began. Findings and limits, study-wide: A 13 V-J signature model discriminated ophthalmopathy versus stable hyperthyroidism.

From RNA transcripts, TCR beta CDR3 regions were amplified. The study used the HTBI primer set for a first-round RT-PCR of the TCR CDR3. TCRdb re-called the multiplex PCR reads through MiXCR, storing one row per CDR3 protein. The sample contains 350,000 or so distinct CDR3 sequences, less than 20% of which appear only once. Investigators excluded patients with uncontrolled infection, other autoimmune disease, pregnancy or lactation. The receptor comes from a woman aged 40 to 50 with Graves' ophthalmopathy. The gene calls are TRBV5-4 and TRBJ1-2; tentative D call: TRBD1 (6 bases). Sequencing was done on a sample of blood. The CDR3 DNA reads TGTGCCAGCAACAGGGCCGGTTTCTATGGCTACACCTTC. It encodes CASNRAGFYGYTF. Complete variable domain (other parts from reference TRBV5-4 and TRBJ1-2): ETGVTQSPTHLIKTRGQQVTLRCSSQSGHNTVSWYQQALGQGPQFIFQYYREEENGRGNFPPRFSGLQFPNYSSELNVNALELDDSALYLCASNRAGFYGYTFGSGTRLTVV.